This T cell receptor (beta chain) was retrieved from a study of graft-versus-host responses after intestinal transplantation. Study details: Every recipient underwent anti-thymocyte globulin induction, then tacrolimus and steroids for roughly 3 years.

Assay: immunoSEQ multiplex PCR; the TCRdb copy retains only in-frame clones and omits some. In the table there are around 77,000 clones, 85% to 95% of which are singletons. The table lists this clone with a count of one. Its antigen is not identified. CDR1 is MNHNY and CDR2 is SVGAGI in the germline V gene (reference sequence). This CDR3 has 16 residues. Trimming took 2 bases from V and 0 from J, leaving 10 bases between them. V gene TRBV6-6 combines with J gene TRBJ2-2, with D maybe TRBD1 (5 bases). The sample here was unstimulated CD8+ T cells sorted from spleen or lymph node cells, taken before intestinal transplant. The sequence was obtained from a human donor who received an intestinal transplant. CDR3 loop: CASSYGAAANTGELFF. CDR3 bases: TGTGCCAGCAGTTACGGGGCAGCCGCGAACACCGGGGAGCTGTTTTTT.